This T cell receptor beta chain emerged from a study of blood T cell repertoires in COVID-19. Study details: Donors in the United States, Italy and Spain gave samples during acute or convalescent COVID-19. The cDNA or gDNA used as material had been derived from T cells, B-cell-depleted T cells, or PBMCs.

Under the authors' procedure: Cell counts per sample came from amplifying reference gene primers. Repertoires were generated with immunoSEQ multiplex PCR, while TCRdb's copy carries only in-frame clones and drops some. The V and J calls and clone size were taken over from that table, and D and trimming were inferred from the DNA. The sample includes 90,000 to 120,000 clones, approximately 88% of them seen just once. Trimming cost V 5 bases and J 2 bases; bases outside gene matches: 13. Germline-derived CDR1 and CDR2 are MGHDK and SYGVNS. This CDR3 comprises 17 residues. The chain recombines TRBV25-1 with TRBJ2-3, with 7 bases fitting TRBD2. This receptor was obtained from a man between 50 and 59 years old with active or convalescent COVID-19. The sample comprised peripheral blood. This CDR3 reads CASSKSGTNVATDTQYF. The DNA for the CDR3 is TGTGCCAGCAGTAAGTCCGGGACTAACGTCGCCACAGATACGCAGTATTTT.